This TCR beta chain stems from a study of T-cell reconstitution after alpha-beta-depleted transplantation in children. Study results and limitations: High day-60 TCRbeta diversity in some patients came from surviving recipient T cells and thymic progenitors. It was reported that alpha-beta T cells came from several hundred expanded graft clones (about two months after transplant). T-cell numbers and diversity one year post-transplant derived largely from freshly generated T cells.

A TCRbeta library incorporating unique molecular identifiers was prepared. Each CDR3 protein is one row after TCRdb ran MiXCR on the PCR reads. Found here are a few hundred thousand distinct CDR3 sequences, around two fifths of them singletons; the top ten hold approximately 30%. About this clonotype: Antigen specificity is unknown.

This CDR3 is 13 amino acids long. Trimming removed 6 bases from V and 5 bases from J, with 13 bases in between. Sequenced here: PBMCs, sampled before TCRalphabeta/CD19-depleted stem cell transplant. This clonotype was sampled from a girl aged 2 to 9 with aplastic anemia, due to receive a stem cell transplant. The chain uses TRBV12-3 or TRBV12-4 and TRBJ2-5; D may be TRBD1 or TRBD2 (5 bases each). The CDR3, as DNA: TGTGCCAGCAGAGGGGACGGATGGGAGACCCAGTACTTC. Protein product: CASRGDGWETQYF.